Shown below are 21 T cell receptor beta chains from a single sample sequenced in a study of shared clonotypes between healthy human individuals. The method was immunoSEQ multiplex PCR; TCRdb's version includes in-frame clones alone and lacks a portion of them. The profile shows about a million clones, 75% of them singletons. The sample taken for sequencing was memory CD4+ T cells sorted from blood. Subset in this sample: CD45RA-negative fraction. The receptors derive from a man aged 18 to 29 in good health.

This clone came up a few times. The rearrangement uses TRBV30 and TRBJ1-3; 12 bases align to TRBD1. The V gene's germline CDR1 is GTSNPN and CDR2 SVGIG (reference sequence). V gave up 4 bases and J gave up 7 bases; unmatched junction bases: 8. The CDR3 has 15 amino acids. CDR3: CAWTGTGGSRNTIYF. CDR3 in DNA: TGTGCCTGGACCGGGACAGGGGGCTCTCGGAACACCATATATTTT.

In its sample, this clone was seen a few times. V usage is TRBV15 and J usage is TRBJ1-5, with a weak D call TRBD1 (5 bases). Germline assignment: CDR1 LNHNV and CDR2 YYDKDF (reference sequence). The CDR3 consists of 17 residues. Trimming shortened V by 3 bases and J by 3 bases, and 18 bases separated the two germline ends. CDR3 region: CATSRGRVGRVNQPQHF. Here the CDR3 DNA reads TGTGCCACCAGCAGGGGGCGGGTAGGTAGGGTCAATCAGCCCCAGCATTTT.

A note on this clone: The same CDR3 arises from other DNA sequences in this sample as well. The V call is TRBV9, the J call TRBJ2-2; TRBD2 matches 7 bases. There are 14 residues in the CDR3. V lost 0 bases to trimming and J lost 5 bases; unmatched junction nucleotides: 1. Germline CDR1 is SGDLS and CDR2 is YYNGEE. The CDR3 bases are TGTGCCAGCAGCGTAGCGGGAGGTACCGGGGAGCTGTTTTTT. Translating gives CASSVAGGTGELFF. Combining the CDR3 with reference TRBV9 and TRBJ2-2 gives the whole variable domain DSGVTQTPKHLITATGQRVTLRCSPRSGDLSVYWYQQSLDQGLQFLIQYYNGEERAKGNILERFSAQQFPDLHSELNLSSLELGDSALYFCASSVAGGTGELFFGEGSRLTVL.

The chain joins TRBV4-1 to TRBJ1-2; D may be TRBD1 (6 bases). Germline lookup yields CDR1 MGHRA and CDR2 YSYEKL. The CDR3 consists of 15 residues. Trimming left V 1 base short and J 7 bases short, with 16 bases between. The CDR3 protein is CASSQVGTPQGGYTF. In DNA form, the CDR3 reads TGCGCCAGCAGCCAAGTGGGGACACCCCAAGGTGGCTACACCTTC.

The genes are TRBV28 and TRBJ2-3; the D is unclear. Germline V gene data show CDR1 as MDHEN and CDR2 as SYDVKM. The CDR3 is 12 amino acids. Trimming pared 7 bases from V and 2 bases from J, leaving 7 bases between. The CDR3 sequence: CASNLPTDTQYF. The CDR3 bases are TGTGCCAGCAACCTACCCACAGATACGCAGTATTTT.

The chain couples TRBV14 to TRBJ2-1, with 8 bases that match TRBD2. Per germline, CDR1 SGHDN and CDR2 FVKESK. After removal of 4 bases from V and 3 bases from J, the junction contained 2 bases not matched to a gene. The CDR3 runs to 14 residues. The CDR3 is CASSPGGNYNEQFF. The CDR3 nucleotides are TGTGCCAGCAGCCCGGGGGGGAACTACAATGAGCAGTTCTTC.

The chain has TRBV6-4 and TRBJ2-2; 7 positions match TRBD2. This CDR3 is built from 16 residues. J was trimmed by 4 bases and V by 5 bases; bases with no gene match: 10. Germline V CDR1 and CDR2: MRHNA, SNTAGT. This CDR3 reads CASSSDPLARTGELFF. The CDR3 DNA reads TGTGCCAGCAGTTCGGACCCACTAGCGCGCACCGGGGAGCTGTTTTTT.

The rearrangement links TRBV30 to TRBJ1-5, with D uncertain. This CDR3 has 13 amino acids. CDR1 GTSNPN and CDR2 SVGIG come from the germline V gene (reference sequence). The V end was cut by 2 bases, the J end by 9 bases, with 14 bases between. The CDR3 here is CAWSSSPETPQHF. As DNA, the CDR3 is TGTGCCTGGAGTTCGAGCCCGGAAACGCCCCAGCATTTT.

This chain connects TRBV19 to TRBJ2-5; possibly TRBD1 for D (6 bases). V lost 5 bases to trimming and J lost 10 bases, with 17 bases between them. The length of the CDR3 is 13 residues. Germline CDR1 and CDR2: LNHDA and SQIVND (reference sequence). In nucleotides, the CDR3 is TGTGCCAGTAGTGAACACCCAGGGGTAGGCCAGTACTTC. Its translation is CASSEHPGVGQYF. Complete variable domain (other parts from reference TRBV19 and TRBJ2-5): DGGITQSPKYLFRKEGQNVTLSCEQNLNHDAMYWYRQDPGQGLRLIYYSQIVNDFQKGDIAEGYSVSREKKESFPLTVTSAQKNPTAFYLCASSEHPGVGQYFGPGTRLLVL.

Concerning this clone: The identical CDR3 is also encoded by other nucleotide sequences in the sample. The V call is TRBV5-1, the J call TRBJ2-1; 9 bases align to TRBD2. From germline, CDR1 is SGHRS and CDR2 YFSETQ. This CDR3 is 15 amino acids long. The trim removed 0 bases at V and 5 bases at J, leaving 3 bases unmatched. CDR3 sequence: CASSLVAGANNEQFF. The CDR3, as DNA: TGCGCCAGCAGCTTGGTAGCGGGAGCCAACAATGAGCAGTTCTTC. Full variable domain (missing parts from reference TRBV5-1 and TRBJ2-1): KAGVTQTPRYLIKTRGQQVTLSCSPISGHRSVSWYQQTPGQGLQFLFEYFSETQRNKGNFPGRFSGRQFSNSRSEMNVSTLELGDSALYLCASSLVAGANNEQFFGPGTRLTVL.

A remark on this clone: Other DNA sequences in this specimen translate into the identical CDR3. The chain couples TRBV5-4 to TRBJ1-2; maybe TRBD1 (6 bases). Trimming took off 0 bases at V and 4 bases at J, with 7 bases between the two ends. CDR3 length equals 13 residues. Looked up from germline, CDR1 is SGHNT and CDR2 is YYREEE (reference sequence). CDR3 sequence reads: CASSLVQGYGYTF. CDR3 nucleotide sequence: TGTGCCAGCAGCTTGGTACAGGGCTATGGCTACACCTTC.

The chain couples TRBV28 to TRBJ2-7; tentative D call: TRBD1 (5 bases). Trimming left V 7 bases short and J 7 bases short, with 11 bases between. Germline CDR1 reads MDHEN; CDR2 reads SYDVKM. This CDR3 contains 11 residues. The CDR3 region is CASKLNREQYF. The DNA of the CDR3 is TGTGCCAGCAAACTAAACAGGGAGCAGTACTTC.

This clone was seen a handful of times. This sequence joins TRBV25-1 and TRBJ2-1; D is perhaps TRBD2 (6 bases). CDR1 and CDR2 from the germline V gene are MGHDK and SYGVNS. Trimming removed 4 bases at V and 4 bases at J, with 11 bases between. The CDR3 extends over 14 amino acids. CDR3 protein: CASSAAREYNEQFF. CDR3 nucleotides: TGTGCCAGCAGTGCGGCGCGGGAATACAATGAGCAGTTCTTC.

This chain connects TRBV6-4 to TRBJ2-5; D is undetermined. Germline CDR1 MRHNA, CDR2 SNTAGT. The CDR3 has 12 residues. Trimming removed 8 bases at V and 5 bases at J, with 12 bases between. The CDR3 DNA reads TGTGCCAGCGGGCCTGCTTGGGAGACCCAGTACTTC. Translation: CASGPAWETQYF.

This chain links TRBV11-2 with TRBJ1-1, with 7 bases identical to TRBD1. This CDR3 contains 18 residues. Germline CDR1 is SGHAT and CDR2 is FQNNGV. The V segment lost 1 base and the J segment 1 base; nucleotides outside the gene matches: 12. The CDR3 nucleotides read TGTGCCAGCAGCTTAGTTGGACAGGCTCCCAGAAAGAACACTGAAGCTTTCTTT. Its protein product is CASSLVGQAPRKNTEAFF. Complete variable domain (other parts from reference TRBV11-2 and TRBJ1-1): EAGVAQSPRYKIIEKRQSVAFWCNPISGHATLYWYQQILGQGPKLLIQFQNNGVVDDSQLPKDRFSAERLKGVDSTLKIQPAKLEDSAVYLCASSLVGQAPRKNTEAFFGQGTRLTVV.

This clone has just one count. The V call is TRBV28, the J call TRBJ1-2; 8 positions agree with TRBD1. The CDR3 totals 13 residues. CDR1 and CDR2 from the germline V gene are MDHEN and SYDVKM. V dropped 6 bases and J dropped 8; count of bases not matched to a gene: 8. The CDR3 protein is CASRLDRGRGYTF. The CDR3 DNA sequence: TGTGCCAGCAGACTCGACAGGGGAAGAGGCTACACCTTC.

This clone was seen ten or more times. This CDR3 is CASSLSRLALSNEQFF. The CDR3, as DNA: TGTGCCAGCAGCTTATCAAGGCTAGCCCTTAGCAATGAGCAGTTCTTC. V is TRBV7-2 and J is TRBJ2-1; possible D gene TRBD2, 5 bases. The CDR3 is 16 amino acids. CDR1 and CDR2 (germline): SGHTA, FQGNSA. Between the trimmed V and J ends, which lost 2 bases and 6 bases, there was a span of 17 bases.

The CDR3 sequence: CSVSWTDKDQPQHF. The CDR3 DNA follows: TGCAGCGTTTCGTGGACGGATAAGGATCAGCCCCAGCATTTT. This chain uses TRBV29-1 with TRBJ1-5; D gene ambiguous. Germline CDR1 and CDR2: SQVTM and ANQGSEA. With 5 bases removed from V and 5 bases from J, the gap between germline ends came to 16 bases. CDR3 length equals 14 residues.

The V call is TRBV30, the J call TRBJ2-1; D is perhaps TRBD2 (6 bases). With 0 bases removed from V and 12 bases from J, the gap between germline ends came to 21 bases. This CDR3 comprises 15 residues. Germline V gene sequence: CDR1 GTSNPN, CDR2 SVGIG (reference sequence). The CDR3 DNA reads TGTGCCTGGAGTGTAGTCGAGACTAGAGCTCCCCGGCAGTTCTTC. This codes for CAWSVVETRAPRQFF.

This chain links TRBV28 with TRBJ1-2; no definite D call. V gave up 2 bases and J gave up 3 bases, with 7 bases separating them. Germline lookup yields CDR1 MDHEN and CDR2 SYDVKM. The CDR3 contains 13 residues. The CDR3 bases are TGTGCCAGCAGTTTACTGCAGGACTATGGCTACACCTTC. It codes for CASSLLQDYGYTF.

This clone was recorded a few times. The chain has TRBV7-2 and TRBJ1-6, with 9 nucleotides matching TRBD1. This CDR3 contains 15 residues. J lost 9 bases, V lost 5 bases, and 8 bases had no gene match. The germline V gene encodes CDR1 SGHTA and CDR2 FQGNSA. CDR3: CASSPWDRDSSPLHF. CDR3 nucleotide sequence: TGTGCCAGCAGCCCCTGGGACAGGGACAGTTCACCCCTCCACTTT. Looking up the rest from reference TRBV7-2 and TRBJ1-6 gives the full variable domain: GAGVSQSPSNKVTEKGKDVELRCDPISGHTALYWYRQSLGQGLEFLIYFQGNSAPDKSGLPSDRFSAERTGGSVSTLTIQRTQQEDSAVYLCASSPWDRDSSPLHFGNGTRLTVT.